This T cell receptor beta chain was recovered during a study of CXCR3-negative and CXCR3-positive naive CD8 T cells. Study results and caveats: Hydrophobicity was higher for TRB CDR3s found in CXCR3-positive naive cells than in CXCR3-negative naive cells.

As to this clonotype: Its antigen is undetermined.

This CDR3 spans 15 amino acids. Germline CDR1 and CDR2: MNHEY and SVGAGI. The CD45RO-CCR7+CD27+CD95- phenotype denoted naive CD8+ T cells. Carrying UMI labels, the TRB cDNA libraries were prepared through 5' RACE. With the 5' RACE reads reprocessed, TCRdb shows one record per CDR3 protein and no DNA. This repertoire includes 7,500 to 8,500 distinct CDR3 sequences. This chain uses TRBV6-5 with TRBJ2-3. Sequencing was carried out using naive CXCR3+ CD8+ T cells from blood. Subset of the sample: CD45RO-CCR7+CD27+CD95- naive CD8+ T cells expressing CXCR3 (TNR3+). The TCR was taken from a human donor in good health. Some clones in this sample may be carry-over from other donors' samples. The CDR3 protein is CASSYSSGYTDTQYF.